Each of the 20 T cell receptor beta chains below was sequenced from the same sample in a study of Graves' ophthalmopathy and Graves' hyperthyroidism. RNA transcripts provided the template for amplifying TCR beta CDR3 regions. Second-round multiplex PCR came after first-round RT-PCR with HTBI primers. Each CDR3 protein gets one entry after TCRdb re-called the multiplex PCR reads with MiXCR. Of a few hundred thousand distinct CDR3 sequences listed, 15% to 17% are singletons. Sequencing input: peripheral blood. These receptors were obtained from a woman between 18 and 29 years old with stable Graves' hyperthyroidism.

This clonotype was found many times. This chain links TRBV5-6 with TRBJ2-5, with D maybe TRBD2 (5 bases). The CDR3 has 13 residues. V was pared by 4 bases and J by 4 bases, with 11 bases between. Germline loops: CDR1 SGHDT, CDR2 YYEEEE. The DNA for the CDR3 is TGTGCCAGCAGCCATTCAGAGGGAGAGACCCAGTACTTC. Its translation: CASSHSEGETQYF.

The V call is TRBV5-6, the J call TRBJ1-2; D is perhaps TRBD1 (6 bases). The CDR3 contains 13 residues. Trimming pared 4 bases from V and 9 bases from J, leaving 16 bases between. The germline V gene has CDR1 SGHDT and CDR2 YYEEEE. The CDR3 sequence: CASSAGRGGSYTF. DNA for the CDR3: TGTGCCAGCAGCGCAGGCAGGGGAGGTAGCTACACCTTC. Looking up the rest from reference TRBV5-6 and TRBJ1-2 gives the full variable domain: DAGVTQSPTHLIKTRGQQVTLRCSPKSGHDTVSWYQQALGQGPQFIFQYYEEEERQRGNFPDRFSGHQFPNYSSELNVNALLLGDSALYLCASSAGRGGSYTFGSGTRLTVV.

In this sample, this clonotype turned up many times. The J gene is TRBJ1-2, the V gene TRBV2; 9 positions match TRBD1. Germline V gene lookup returns CDR1 SNHLY and CDR2 FYNNEI. J lost 4 bases, V lost 3 bases, and 3 bases had no gene match. This CDR3 contains 14 residues. CDR3 bases: TGTGCCAGCAGTGATCTGGGACAGGGCTATGGCTACACCTTC. Residues: CASSDLGQGYGYTF.

Regarding this clonotype: The CDR3 does not close with the conserved phenylalanine or tryptophan, likely indicating a read error. V is TRBV5-1 and J is TRBJ1-2; no clear D. The CDR3 is 12 amino acids. V gave up 0 bases and J gave up 4 bases, with 4 bases separating them. CDR1 and CDR2 (germline): SGHRS, YFSETQ. The CDR3 is CASSLDGYGYTV. The DNA for the CDR3 is TGCGCCAGCAGCTTGGACGGCTATGGCTACACCGTC.

V is TRBV11-3 and J is TRBJ2-5; D may be TRBD2 (6 bases). The V gene's germline CDR1 is SGHNT and CDR2 YENEEA. V gave up 3 bases and J gave up 1 base, with 18 bases separating them. This CDR3 spans 17 amino acids. The CDR3 sequence is CASSFSVAGTLQETQYF. CDR3 in DNA: TGTGCCAGCAGCTTCTCCGTGGCGGGAACACTCCAAGAGACCCAGTACTTC.

This clonotype was counted at least ten times. The chain joins TRBV20-1 to TRBJ2-5; D is possibly TRBD1 (6 bases). The germline V gene encodes CDR1 DFQATT and CDR2 SNEGSKA (reference sequence). V gave up 4 bases and J gave up 4 bases, with 13 bases separating them. The length of the CDR3 is 13 residues. The CDR3 here is CSAIEGGIETQYF. In nucleotides, the CDR3 is TGCAGTGCTATAGAAGGGGGTATAGAGACCCAGTACTTC.

Details on this clonotype: A much larger clone differs by one base, so this may be a read error. The J gene is TRBJ1-1, the V gene TRBV5-1; 7 positions match TRBD1. Per the germline V gene, CDR1 is SGHRS and CDR2 is YFSETQ. The CDR3 extends over 15 amino acids. The J segment lost 8 bases and the V segment lost 4 bases, leaving 14 bases of the junction unmatched. The DNA of the CDR3 is TGCGCCAGCAGCATGGGGGGCGTCTCGACAGGGGAAGCTTTCTTT. Its translation: CASSMGGVSTGEAFF.

This clonotype was seen many times. V and J are TRBV6-2 or TRBV6-3 and TRBJ2-2, with TRBD1 matching 7 bases. This CDR3 spans 15 amino acids. The V gene's germline CDR1 is MNHEY and CDR2 SVGEGT. J gave up 1 base and V 4 bases, and 3 bases lay outside the gene matches. As DNA, the CDR3 is TGTGCCAGCAGTTGGGCAGGGGGGAACACCGGGGAGCTGTTTTTT. The encoded protein is CASSWAGGNTGELFF.

This clonotype has a count of ten or more. The V gene is TRBV5-6, the J gene TRBJ2-5, with D perhaps TRBD2 (7 bases). The germline V and J ends were trimmed by 0 bases and 4 bases, with 13 bases remaining between them. The CDR3 is made up of 15 amino acids. CDR1 SGHDT and CDR2 YYEEEE come from the germline V gene. The CDR3 bases are TGTGCCAGCAGCTTGGTGGGGGGGCTCGTAGAGACCCAGTACTTC. Its translation: CASSLVGGLVETQYF.

This clonotype was seen many times. This CDR3 reads CASSYGPNQPQHF. The CDR3 DNA is TGTGCCAGCAGTTACGGGCCTAATCAGCCCCAGCATTTT. The chain joins TRBV6-2 or TRBV6-3 to TRBJ1-5; D is uncertain. The germline V and J ends were trimmed by 2 bases and 4 bases, with 6 bases remaining between them. The CDR3 covers 13 residues. Germline V gene data show CDR1 as MNHEY and CDR2 as SVGEGT.

The chain couples TRBV11-2 to TRBJ1-1, with D unresolved. The germline V and J ends were trimmed by 5 bases and 5 bases, with 12 bases remaining between them. CDR1 is SGHAT, CDR2 FQNNGV, per germline. CDR3 length equals 13 residues. The CDR3 DNA is TGTGCCAGCAGCGATACCACGGGGACTGAAGCTTTCTTT. Translating it yields CASSDTTGTEAFF.

There are a few counts of this clonotype. V gene TRBV3-1 combines with J gene TRBJ2-7, with 15 nucleotides matching TRBD2. The trim removed 3 bases at V and 0 bases at J, leaving 9 bases unmatched. Germline CDR1 reads LGHDT; CDR2 reads YNNKEL (reference sequence). This CDR3 is 19 amino acids long. The CDR3 DNA follows: TGTGCCAGCAGCCAGGTGGGACTAGCGGGGGGATTCCACTCCTACGAGCAGTACTTC. Translation gives CASSQVGLAGGFHSYEQYF.

The J gene is TRBJ2-5, the V gene TRBV5-1, with D tentatively TRBD1 (6 bases). Trimming stripped 4 bases from V and 1 base from J, with 20 bases between. CDR3 length equals 17 residues. Looked up from germline, CDR1 is SGHRS and CDR2 is YFSETQ. The CDR3 reads CASSTVGAGASQETQYF. Written as DNA, the CDR3 is TGCGCCAGCAGCACCGTGGGGGCCGGGGCGTCCCAAGAGACCCAGTACTTC.

This clonotype has a count of ten or more. This chain joins TRBV12-3 or TRBV12-4 and TRBJ1-1; weak D call: TRBD1 (6 bases). The CDR3 has 16 amino acids. V was cut by 2 bases and J by 0 bases, with 13 bases left in between. This CDR3 reads CASSLRRGALNTEAFF. CDR3 in DNA: TGTGCCAGCAGTTTAAGGCGGGGGGCGCTGAACACTGAAGCTTTCTTT.

This clonotype was counted many times. This chain links TRBV20-1 with TRBJ1-5; unclear D gene. V was cut by 8 bases and J by 6 bases, with 14 bases left in between. Germline loops: CDR1 DFQATT, CDR2 SNEGSKA (reference sequence). This CDR3 is 12 amino acids long. In DNA, the CDR3 is TGCAGTCTAGGGCGGTTCGGTCAGCCCCAGCATTTT. Its protein product is CSLGRFGQPQHF.

This clonotype was detected once. The V gene is TRBV12-3 or TRBV12-4, the J gene TRBJ1-5; 12 nucleotides line up with TRBD1. The CDR3 spans 17 residues. V was clipped by 5 bases and J by 1 base; unmatched bases: 6. The CDR3 loop is CASSRDRGRGSNQPQHF. The CDR3 region has the DNA TGTGCCAGCAGTCGGGACAGGGGGCGCGGAAGCAATCAGCCCCAGCATTTT.

This clonotype was detected many times. This chain joins TRBV5-5 and TRBJ2-7; D is unresolved. Germline V gene sequence: CDR1 SGHKS, CDR2 YYEKEE (reference sequence). The CDR3 totals 13 residues. V was trimmed by 3 bases and J by 5 bases, leaving 12 bases between them. The CDR3 coding sequence is TGTGCCAGCAGCTCACGACACGGCGACGAGCAGTACTTC. This gives the protein CASSSRHGDEQYF.

At least ten counts were recorded for this clonotype. This sequence joins TRBV15 and TRBJ2-2; a possible D gene is TRBD1 (6 bases). Between the trimmed V and J ends, which lost 3 bases and 4 bases, there was a span of 18 bases. Looked up from germline, CDR1 is LNHNV and CDR2 is YYDKDF (reference sequence). The CDR3 extends over 17 amino acids. The CDR3: CATSRDSSAERTGELFF. The CDR3 coding sequence is TGTGCCACCAGCAGGGACAGTAGTGCCGAACGCACCGGGGAGCTGTTTTTT.

This clonotype has ten or more counts. The chain couples TRBV10-2 to TRBJ2-2; TRBD1 might be the D (5 bases). The CDR3 covers 14 residues. Germline assignment: CDR1 WSHSY and CDR2 SAAADI. Trimming stripped 9 bases from V and 2 bases from J, with 13 bases between. CDR3 protein: CASTRTTNTGELFF. DNA of the CDR3: TGCGCCAGTACCCGGACAACCAACACCGGGGAGCTGTTTTTT.

This clonotype was found many times. The J gene is TRBJ1-6, the V gene TRBV5-1; D is undetermined. Germline V gene data show CDR1 as SGHRS and CDR2 as YFSETQ. This CDR3 has 18 amino acids. V lost 2 bases and J 0 bases, leaving 15 bases between the germline ends. This CDR3 reads CASSFVRPTSSYNSPLHF. Here the CDR3 DNA reads TGCGCCAGCAGCTTCGTTCGGCCGACGAGCTCCTATAATTCACCCCTCCACTTT. The whole variable domain, remainder taken from reference TRBV5-1 and TRBJ1-6, is KAGVTQTPRYLIKTRGQQVTLSCSPISGHRSVSWYQQTPGQGLQFLFEYFSETQRNKGNFPGRFSGRQFSNSRSEMNVSTLELGDSALYLCASSFVRPTSSYNSPLHFGNGTRLTVT.